The 12 T cell receptor beta chains given below trace back to one sample, sequenced in a study of blood T cell repertoires in COVID-19. Repertoires were generated with immunoSEQ multiplex PCR, while TCRdb's copy carries only in-frame clones and drops some. The sample lists fewer than 200,000 clones; approximately 81% were seen once. The sequenced sample consisted of PBMCs or T cells enriched from blood (not recorded which). The receptors here all came from a woman between 40 and 55 years old with acute COVID-19.

V usage is TRBV12-3 or TRBV12-4 and J usage is TRBJ1-2; a possible D gene is TRBD1 (6 bases). Trimming took 10 bases from V and 5 from J, leaving 17 bases between them. CDR3 length: 13 amino acids. The CDR3: CATSPGHFYGYTF. Written as DNA, the CDR3 is TGTGCCACCTCTCCGGGACACTTTTATGGCTACACCTTC.

The rearrangement joins TRBV6-4 to TRBJ2-7, with a weak D call TRBD2 (5 bases). Germline V CDR1 and CDR2: MRHNA, SNTAGT. The CDR3 sequence is 12 residues long. The V end lost 4 bases, the J end lost 8 bases, and 12 bases lay between the germline ends. The CDR3 DNA is TGTGCCAGCAGTGTCGAGACTATTCAGCAGTACGTC. Residues: CASSVETIQQYV.

With regard to this clone: Other DNA sequences in the sample encode the same CDR3. The chain employs TRBV27 and TRBJ2-7; TRBD2 aligns across 14 bases. Germline lookup yields CDR1 MNHEY and CDR2 SMNVEV (reference sequence). The CDR3 loop spans 14 amino acids. V shed 6 bases, J shed 4 bases, and the junction held 2 bases outside the gene matches. The CDR3 is CASRGLAGGYEQYV. For the CDR3, the DNA is TGTGCCAGCAGAGGACTAGCGGGAGGTTACGAGCAGTACGTC.

Details on this clone: Other DNA variants within this sample encode the same CDR3. J is TRBJ1-1 and V is TRBV18, with D unresolved. The CDR3 covers 13 residues. The germline V gene encodes CDR1 KGHSH and CDR2 LQKENI. Trimming took 1 base from V and 1 from J, leaving 4 bases between them. The CDR3 here is CASSPLQNTEAFF. For the CDR3, the DNA is TGTGCCAGCTCACCACTACAGAACACTGAAGCTTTCTTT. The variable domain in full, completed from reference TRBV18 and TRBJ1-1, reads NAGVMQNPRHLVRRRGQEARLRCSPMKGHSHVYWYRQLPEEGLKFMVYLQKENIIDESGMPKERFSAEFPKEGPSILRIQQVVRGDSAAYFCASSPLQNTEAFFGQGTRLTVV.

The chain is built from TRBV9 and TRBJ1-6; 8 positions match TRBD1. CDR3 length equals 17 residues. Germline values: CDR1 SGDLS, CDR2 YYNGEE. V dropped 4 bases and J dropped 0; count of bases not matched to a gene: 6. CDR3 loop: CASSPTGASSYNSPLHF. The CDR3 DNA reads as TGTGCCAGCAGCCCGACAGGGGCGAGCTCCTATAATTCACCCCTCCACTTT.

V usage is TRBV7-2 and J usage is TRBJ2-3; TRBD2 matches 7 bases. Germline CDR1 is SGHTA and CDR2 is FQGNSA. The CDR3 consists of 15 residues. V was clipped by 4 bases and J by 6 bases; unmatched bases: 10. The CDR3 protein is CASSSFRLALDTQYF. The DNA for the CDR3 is TGTGCCAGCAGCTCATTCCGACTAGCACTGGATACGCAGTATTTT.

The chain couples TRBV6-5 to TRBJ2-4; TRBD2 aligns across 12 bases. V lost 7 bases to trimming and J lost 8 bases; unmatched junction nucleotides: 6. Germline V gene lookup returns CDR1 MNHEY and CDR2 SVGAGI. The CDR3 totals 14 residues. Here the CDR3 reads CASKTSGRTDIQYF. For the CDR3, the DNA is TGTGCCAGCAAGACTAGCGGGAGAACGGACATTCAGTACTTC.

V usage is TRBV30 and J usage is TRBJ2-3, with D possibly matching TRBD1 (5 bases). CDR3 length equals 12 residues. CDR1 is GTSNPN and CDR2 is SVGIG in the germline V gene (reference sequence). Trimming pared 2 bases from V and 4 bases from J, leaving 7 bases between. CDR3 DNA: TGTGCCTGGAGTCTAGGGGCAGATACGCAGTATTTT. This sequence encodes CAWSLGADTQYF.

The rearrangement uses TRBV5-8 and TRBJ1-2; D not resolved. Deletions cut 2 bases from V and 4 bases from J, with 9 bases between. This CDR3 has 13 amino acids. The V gene's germline CDR1 is SGHTS and CDR2 YDEGEE. The DNA of the CDR3 is TGTGCCAGCAGCTTCGGCGGCTTCTATGGCTACACCTTC. This translates into CASSFGGFYGYTF.

The chain joins TRBV5-1 to TRBJ1-5, with D perhaps matching TRBD1 (5 bases). Germline loops: CDR1 SGHRS, CDR2 YFSETQ. V was trimmed by 4 bases and J by 4 bases, leaving 12 bases between them. There are 14 residues in the CDR3. This CDR3 reads CASSPGGENQPQHF. CDR3 in DNA: TGCGCCAGCAGCCCCGGGGGGGAGAATCAGCCCCAGCATTTT. Variable domain in full (rest from reference TRBV5-1 and TRBJ1-5): KAGVTQTPRYLIKTRGQQVTLSCSPISGHRSVSWYQQTPGQGLQFLFEYFSETQRNKGNFPGRFSGRQFSNSRSEMNVSTLELGDSALYLCASSPGGENQPQHFGDGTRLSIL.

The V and J genes are TRBV5-6 and TRBJ2-5; TRBD2 might be the D (6 bases). The ends were cut back, 0 bases at V and 5 bases at J, with 11 bases in the middle. Germline V lookup: CDR1 SGHDT, CDR2 YYEEEE. CDR3 length: 14 residues. The CDR3 is CASSLVAGLETQYF. CDR3 sequence (DNA): TGTGCCAGCAGCTTGGTTGCGGGGCTCGAGACCCAGTACTTC.

This chain joins TRBV28 and TRBJ1-2; D unclear. This CDR3 has 11 amino acids. Germline V lookup: CDR1 MDHEN, CDR2 SYDVKM. V lost 5 bases to trimming and J lost 6 bases, with 7 bases between them. Here the CDR3 reads CASSGRNGYTF. The DNA of the CDR3 is TGTGCCAGCAGTGGCAGGAATGGCTACACCTTC.